The sequence of this T cell receptor (beta chain) was determined in a study of shared clonotypes between healthy human individuals. General study results and limits: Non-shared clonotypes were found to have lower generation probabilities than the clonotypes that were shared by all four of the sorted-subset donors.

Note on this clone: Its antigen remains unknown.

TCRdb's table, derived via immunoSEQ multiplex PCR, lists solely in-frame clones and lacks some. Found here are 2 million to 2.5 million clones, 93% of them singletons; the top ten hold more than 1.5%. The naive CD8 subset, CD45RO-negative cells positively selected for CCR7, excluded terminally differentiated effector memory CD45RA+ cells. This receptor was obtained from a man between 18 and 35 years old in good health. Some clones in this sample may be carry-over from other donors' samples. Material for sequencing was naive CD8+ T cells from PBMCs.

DNA of the CDR3: TGTGCCAGCAGCGCAACAGGGGGAGCGGTGACTGAAGCTTTCTTT. It codes for CASSATGGAVTEAFF. The V gene is TRBV9, the J gene TRBJ1-1; 8 bases line up with TRBD1. From germline, CDR1 is SGDLS and CDR2 YYNGEE. V dropped 3 bases and J dropped 5; count of bases not matched to a gene: 9. The CDR3 extends over 15 amino acids.